This TCR beta chain was sequenced in a study of CD8+CD57+ T cells in acquired aplastic anemia. As for the study in general: When averaged, DNA from sorted CD4+ and CD8+ cells came to 2.5 to 3.5 ug. Healthy donors yielded roughly 11 million CD4+ cell reads on average. Broader study findings: Around 30 sequences, all CD8+ CDR3, were shared between patients and controls. CD8+ Simpson's diversity did not differ significantly between patients and controls.

This clonotype occurred many times. As yet, its antigen is unknown. Investigators profiled TCR beta VDJ and CDR3 from genomic DNA template. TCRdb re-analysed the reads in MiXCR, keeping a single row per CDR3 protein. The sample lists 200,000 to 250,000 distinct CDR3 sequences, approximately 35% seen once, with around 1.1% in the top ten. V was clipped by 8 bases and J by 5 bases, with 15 bases between them. Germline loops: CDR1 ENHRY, CDR2 SYGVKD. The CDR3 length is 13 residues. Specimen: sorted CD4+, CD8+, or CD8+CD57+ T cells (not recorded which) from PBMCs. The sequence came from a human donor in good health, serving as a control. This rearrangement joins TRBV10-3 to TRBJ2-5; a possible D gene is TRBD1 (5 bases). The CDR3 loop reads CAIRTTAGETQYF. DNA for the CDR3: TGTGCCATCCGCACGACTGCAGGGGAGACCCAGTACTTC.